This T cell receptor beta chain was documented in a study of regulatory T cells in long-lasting Graves disease. The wider study: Over 5 years on antithyroid drugs plus positive TSH receptor antibodies marked Graves' disease as persistent.

Time point described: persistent/refractory GD, antithyroid drugs over 5 years with positive TRAb. RNA isolated from PBMCs was used to make the TCR library. Arm-PCR of CDR3 regions and iRepertoire HTBI primers were the basis on which TCR beta libraries were built. As originally analysed: Identification of gene segments yielded over 60 TRBV and about 14 TRBJ across samples. TCRdb ran MiXCR on the multiplex PCR reads and lists one entry per CDR3 protein. The V and J calls shown here were made by TCRdb, not taken from the authors' results. This table holds around 500,000 distinct CDR3 sequences, about 20% found once. Study-level results: Comparison showed that persistent patients shared more public clonotypes (about 2,700) than new patients (approximately 870).

This clonotype was counted ten times or more. Its matching antigen is unknown. CDR1 and CDR2 from the germline V gene are MNHEY and SVGAGI. Trimming took off 2 bases at V and 7 bases at J, with 5 bases between the two ends. The CDR3 is 11 residues long. The receptor was derived from a female donor with Graves disease. The J gene is TRBJ1-2, the V gene TRBV6-5; D is undetermined. The material sequenced was peripheral blood mononuclear cells (PBMCs), taken when the disease was refractory, from a patient treated with antithyroid drugs. This CDR3 reads CASSYTLGYTF. The CDR3 nucleotides are TGTGCCAGCAGTTACACTCTTGGCTACACCTTC.